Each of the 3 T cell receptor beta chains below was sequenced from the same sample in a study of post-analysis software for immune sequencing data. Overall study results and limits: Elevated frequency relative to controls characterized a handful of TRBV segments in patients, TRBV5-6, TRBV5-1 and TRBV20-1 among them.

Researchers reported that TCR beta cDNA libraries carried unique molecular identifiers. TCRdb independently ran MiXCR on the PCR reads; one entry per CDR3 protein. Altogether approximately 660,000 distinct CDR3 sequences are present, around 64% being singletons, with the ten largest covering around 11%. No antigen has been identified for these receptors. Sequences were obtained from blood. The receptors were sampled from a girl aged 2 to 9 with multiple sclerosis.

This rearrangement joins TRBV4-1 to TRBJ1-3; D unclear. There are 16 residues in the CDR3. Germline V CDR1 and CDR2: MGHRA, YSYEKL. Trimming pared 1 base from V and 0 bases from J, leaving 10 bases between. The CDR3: CASSQGAGLSGNTIYF. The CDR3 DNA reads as TGCGCCAGCAGCCAAGGGGCAGGCCTCTCTGGAAACACCATATATTTT.

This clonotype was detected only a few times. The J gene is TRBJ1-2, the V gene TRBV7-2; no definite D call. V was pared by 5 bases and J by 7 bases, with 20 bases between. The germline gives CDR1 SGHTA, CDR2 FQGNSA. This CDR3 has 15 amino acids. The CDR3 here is CASSLGSVVLLGYTF. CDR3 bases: TGTGCCAGCAGCCTAGGTAGCGTAGTGCTTCTTGGCTACACCTTC.

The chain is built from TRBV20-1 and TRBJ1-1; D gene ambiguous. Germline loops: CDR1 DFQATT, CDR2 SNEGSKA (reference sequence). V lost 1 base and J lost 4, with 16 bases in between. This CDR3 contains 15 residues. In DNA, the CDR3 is TGCAGTGCTAGAGTGGTCGGGAGATCGAGCACTGAAGCTTTCTTT. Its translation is CSARVVGRSSTEAFF.